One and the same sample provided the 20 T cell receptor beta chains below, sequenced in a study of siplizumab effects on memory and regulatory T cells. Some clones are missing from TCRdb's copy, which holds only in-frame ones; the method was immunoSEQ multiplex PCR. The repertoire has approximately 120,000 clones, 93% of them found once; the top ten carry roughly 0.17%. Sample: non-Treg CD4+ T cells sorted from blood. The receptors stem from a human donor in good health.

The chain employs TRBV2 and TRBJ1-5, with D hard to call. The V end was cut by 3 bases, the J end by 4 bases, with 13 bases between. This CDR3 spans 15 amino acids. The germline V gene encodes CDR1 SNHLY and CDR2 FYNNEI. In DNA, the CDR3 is TGTGCCAGCAGTGAGGGCAGGTCTTTAAATCAGCCCCAGCATTTT. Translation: CASSEGRSLNQPQHF.

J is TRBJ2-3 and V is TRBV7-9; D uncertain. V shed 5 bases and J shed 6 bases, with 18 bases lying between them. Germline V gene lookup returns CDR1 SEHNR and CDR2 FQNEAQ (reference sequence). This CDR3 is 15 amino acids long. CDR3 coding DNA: TGTGCCAGCAGCACCGGACGTTTTGCCTTCGATACGCAGTATTTT. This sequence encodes CASSTGRFAFDTQYF.

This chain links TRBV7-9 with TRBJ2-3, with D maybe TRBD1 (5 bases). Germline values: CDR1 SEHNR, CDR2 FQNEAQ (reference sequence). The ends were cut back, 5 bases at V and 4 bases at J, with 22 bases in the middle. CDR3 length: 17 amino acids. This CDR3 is CASSPVGWGQRADTQYF. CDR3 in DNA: TGTGCCAGCAGCCCTGTTGGGTGGGGCCAACGGGCAGATACGCAGTATTTT.

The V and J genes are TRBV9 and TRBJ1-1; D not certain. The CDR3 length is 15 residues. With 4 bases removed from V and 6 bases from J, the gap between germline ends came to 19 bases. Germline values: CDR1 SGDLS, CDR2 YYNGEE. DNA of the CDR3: TGTGCCAGCAGCCCTAGTGGCAGTTTTAGGTCTGAAGCTTTCTTT. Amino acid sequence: CASSPSGSFRSEAFF.

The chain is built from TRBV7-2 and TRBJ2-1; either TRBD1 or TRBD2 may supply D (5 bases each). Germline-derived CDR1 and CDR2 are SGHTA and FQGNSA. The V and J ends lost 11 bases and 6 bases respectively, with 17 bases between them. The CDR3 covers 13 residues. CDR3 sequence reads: CASTGPLGNEQFF. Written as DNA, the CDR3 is TGTGCCTCGACGGGGCCTTTGGGCAATGAGCAGTTCTTC.

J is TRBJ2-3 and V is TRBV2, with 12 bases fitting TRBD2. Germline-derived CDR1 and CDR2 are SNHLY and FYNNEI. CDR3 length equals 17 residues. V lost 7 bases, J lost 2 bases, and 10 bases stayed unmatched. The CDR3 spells CASTRRTSGVTTDTQYF. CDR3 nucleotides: TGTGCCAGCACCCGTCGGACTAGCGGGGTTACCACAGATACGCAGTATTTT.

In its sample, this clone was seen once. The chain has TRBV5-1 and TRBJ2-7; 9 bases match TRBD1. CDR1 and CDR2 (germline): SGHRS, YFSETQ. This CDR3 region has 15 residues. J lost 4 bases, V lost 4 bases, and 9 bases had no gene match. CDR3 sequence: CASSQAGTGYYEQYF. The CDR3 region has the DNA TGCGCCAGCAGCCAAGCCGGGACAGGGTATTACGAGCAGTACTTC.

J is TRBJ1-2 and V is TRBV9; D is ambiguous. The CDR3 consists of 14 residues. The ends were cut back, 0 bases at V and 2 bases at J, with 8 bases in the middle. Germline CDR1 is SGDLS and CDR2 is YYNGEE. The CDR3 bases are TGTGCCAGCAGCGTAGCTACGTCAAACTATGGCTACACCTTC. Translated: CASSVATSNYGYTF. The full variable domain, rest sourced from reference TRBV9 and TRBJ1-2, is DSGVTQTPKHLITATGQRVTLRCSPRSGDLSVYWYQQSLDQGLQFLIQYYNGEERAKGNILERFSAQQFPDLHSELNLSSLELGDSALYFCASSVATSNYGYTFGSGTRLTVV.

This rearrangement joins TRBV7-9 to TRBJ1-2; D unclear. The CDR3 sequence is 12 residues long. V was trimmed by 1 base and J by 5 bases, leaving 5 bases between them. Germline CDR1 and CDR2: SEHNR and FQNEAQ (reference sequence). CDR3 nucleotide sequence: TGTGCCAGCAGCTTAGATACATATGGCTACACCTTC. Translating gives CASSLDTYGYTF.

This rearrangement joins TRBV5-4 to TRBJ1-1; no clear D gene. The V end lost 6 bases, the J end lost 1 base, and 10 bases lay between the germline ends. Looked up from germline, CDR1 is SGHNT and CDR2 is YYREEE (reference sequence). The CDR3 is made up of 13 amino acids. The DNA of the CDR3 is TGTGCCAGCACCGGAACAGCGAACACTGAAGCTTTCTTT. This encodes CASTGTANTEAFF. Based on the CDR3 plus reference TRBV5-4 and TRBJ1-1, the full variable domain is ETGVTQSPTHLIKTRGQQVTLRCSSQSGHNTVSWYQQALGQGPQFIFQYYREEENGRGNFPPRFSGLQFPNYSSELNVNALELDDSALYLCASTGTANTEAFFGQGTRLTVV.

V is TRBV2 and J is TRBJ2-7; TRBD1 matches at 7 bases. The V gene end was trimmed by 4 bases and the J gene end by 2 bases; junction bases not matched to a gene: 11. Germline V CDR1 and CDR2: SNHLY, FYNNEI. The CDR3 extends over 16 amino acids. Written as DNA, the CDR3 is TGTGCCAGCAGTGGAGGTTATGGGACAGCCGCCTACGAGCAGTACTTC. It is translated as CASSGGYGTAAYEQYF.

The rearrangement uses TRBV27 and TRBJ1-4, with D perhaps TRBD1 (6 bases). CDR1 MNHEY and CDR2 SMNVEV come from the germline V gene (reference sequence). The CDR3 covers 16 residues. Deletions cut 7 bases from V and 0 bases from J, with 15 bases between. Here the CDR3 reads CASKQGRAATNEKLFF. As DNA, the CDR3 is TGTGCCAGCAAACAGGGTAGGGCTGCAACTAATGAAAAACTGTTTTTT.

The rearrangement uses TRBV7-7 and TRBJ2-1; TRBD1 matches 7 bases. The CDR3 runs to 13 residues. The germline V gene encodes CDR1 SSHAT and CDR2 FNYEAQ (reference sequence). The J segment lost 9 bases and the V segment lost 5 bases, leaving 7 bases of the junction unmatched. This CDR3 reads CASSPYGDSEQFF. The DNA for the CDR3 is TGTGCCAGCAGCCCCTACGGGGACAGTGAGCAGTTCTTC.

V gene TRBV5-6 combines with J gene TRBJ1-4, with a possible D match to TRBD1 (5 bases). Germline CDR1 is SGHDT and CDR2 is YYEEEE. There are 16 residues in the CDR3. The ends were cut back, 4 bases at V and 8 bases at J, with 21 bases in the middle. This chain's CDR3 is CASSDGGSKRWEKLFF. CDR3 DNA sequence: TGTGCCAGCAGCGACGGGGGGTCCAAGCGTTGGGAAAAACTGTTTTTT.

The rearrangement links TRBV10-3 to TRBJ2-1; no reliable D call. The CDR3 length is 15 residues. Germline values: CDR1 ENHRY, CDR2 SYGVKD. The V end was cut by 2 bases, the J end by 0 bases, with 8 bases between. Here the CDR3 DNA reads TGTGCCATCAGTGAGGAGGAGAACTCCTACAATGAGCAGTTCTTC. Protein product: CAISEEENSYNEQFF.

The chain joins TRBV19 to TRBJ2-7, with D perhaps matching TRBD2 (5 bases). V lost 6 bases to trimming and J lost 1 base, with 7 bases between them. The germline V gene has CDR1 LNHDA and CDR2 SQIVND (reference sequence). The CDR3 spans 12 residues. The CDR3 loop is CASSGVSYEQYF. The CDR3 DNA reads TGTGCCAGTAGCGGGGTTTCCTACGAGCAGTACTTC.

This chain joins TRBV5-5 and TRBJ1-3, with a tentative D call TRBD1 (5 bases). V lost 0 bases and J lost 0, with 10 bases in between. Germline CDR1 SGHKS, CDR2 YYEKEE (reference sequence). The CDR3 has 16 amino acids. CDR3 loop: CASSLDRPISGNTIYF. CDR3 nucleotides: TGTGCCAGCAGCTTGGACAGGCCGATCTCTGGAAACACCATATATTTT. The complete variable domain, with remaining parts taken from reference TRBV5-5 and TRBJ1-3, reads DAGVTQSPTHLIKTRGQQVTLRCSPISGHKSVSWYQQVLGQGPQFIFQYYEKEERGRGNFPDRFSARQFPNYSSELNVNALLLGDSALYLCASSLDRPISGNTIYFGEGSWLTVV.

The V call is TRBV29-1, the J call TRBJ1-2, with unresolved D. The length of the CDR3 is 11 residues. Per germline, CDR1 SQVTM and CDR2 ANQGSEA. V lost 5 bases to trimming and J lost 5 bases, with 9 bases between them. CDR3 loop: CSVFTGYGYTF. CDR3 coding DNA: TGCAGCGTTTTTACCGGGTATGGCTACACCTTC.

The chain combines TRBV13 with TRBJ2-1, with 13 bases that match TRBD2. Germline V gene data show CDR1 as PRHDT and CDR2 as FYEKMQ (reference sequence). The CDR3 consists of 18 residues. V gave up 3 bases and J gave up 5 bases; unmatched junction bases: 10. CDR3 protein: CASSLGLAGHKKNNEQFF. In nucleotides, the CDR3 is TGTGCCAGCAGCTTGGGACTAGCGGGGCACAAAAAAAACAATGAGCAGTTCTTC.

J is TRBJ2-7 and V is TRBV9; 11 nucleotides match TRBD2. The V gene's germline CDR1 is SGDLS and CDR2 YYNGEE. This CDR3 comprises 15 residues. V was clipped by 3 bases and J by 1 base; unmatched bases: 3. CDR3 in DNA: TGTGCCAGCAGCGCGACTAGCGGGGAATCCTACGAGCAGTACTTC. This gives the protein CASSATSGESYEQYF.